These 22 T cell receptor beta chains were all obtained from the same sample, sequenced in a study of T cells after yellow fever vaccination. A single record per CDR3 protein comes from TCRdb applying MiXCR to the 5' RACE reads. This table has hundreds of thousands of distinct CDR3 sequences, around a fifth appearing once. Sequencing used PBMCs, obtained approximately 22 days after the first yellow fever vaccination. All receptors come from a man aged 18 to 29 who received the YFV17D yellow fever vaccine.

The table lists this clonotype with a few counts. CDR3 nucleotides: TGCGCCAGCAGCCAGGAGCCGCGGGGCCACGAGCAGTACTTC. Protein: CASSQEPRGHEQYF. V gene TRBV4-3 combines with J gene TRBJ2-7, with D perhaps TRBD2 (6 bases). Germline V CDR1 and CDR2: LGHNA, YSLEER. CDR3 length: 14 amino acids. Between the trimmed V and J ends, which lost 3 bases and 5 bases, there was a span of 14 bases.

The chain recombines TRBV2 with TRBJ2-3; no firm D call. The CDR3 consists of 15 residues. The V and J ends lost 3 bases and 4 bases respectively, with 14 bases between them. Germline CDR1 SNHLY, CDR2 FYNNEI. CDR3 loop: CASSEQAFRPDTQYF. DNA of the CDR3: TGTGCCAGCAGTGAGCAGGCCTTCCGTCCAGATACGCAGTATTTT.

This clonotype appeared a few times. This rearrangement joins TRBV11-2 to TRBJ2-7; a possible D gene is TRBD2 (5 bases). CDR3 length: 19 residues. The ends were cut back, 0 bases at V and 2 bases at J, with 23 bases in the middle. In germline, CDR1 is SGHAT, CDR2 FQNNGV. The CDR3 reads CASSLEYYAGQRNTYEQYF. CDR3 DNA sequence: TGTGCCAGCAGCTTAGAGTATTATGCGGGTCAACGTAATACCTACGAGCAGTACTTC.

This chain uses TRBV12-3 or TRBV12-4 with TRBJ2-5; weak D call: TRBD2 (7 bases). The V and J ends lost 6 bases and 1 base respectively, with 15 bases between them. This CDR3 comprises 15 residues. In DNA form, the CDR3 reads TGTGCCAGCAGGAGAGGGGGGGGCTCCCAAGAGACCCAGTACTTC. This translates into CASRRGGGSQETQYF.

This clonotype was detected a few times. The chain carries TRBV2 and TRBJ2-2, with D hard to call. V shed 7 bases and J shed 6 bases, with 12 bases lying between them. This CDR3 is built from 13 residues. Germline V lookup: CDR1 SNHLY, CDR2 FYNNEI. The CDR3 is CASTREVAGELFF. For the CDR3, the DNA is TGTGCCAGCACCAGAGAGGTCGCCGGGGAGCTGTTTTTT.

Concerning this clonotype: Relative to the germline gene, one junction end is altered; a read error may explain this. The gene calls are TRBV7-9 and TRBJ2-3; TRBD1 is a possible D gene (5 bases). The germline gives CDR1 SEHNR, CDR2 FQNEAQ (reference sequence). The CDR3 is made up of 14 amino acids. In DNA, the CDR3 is TGTGCCTGCAGGACATTTTTTGAAGGAGATACGCAGTATTTT. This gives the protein CACRTFFEGDTQYF.

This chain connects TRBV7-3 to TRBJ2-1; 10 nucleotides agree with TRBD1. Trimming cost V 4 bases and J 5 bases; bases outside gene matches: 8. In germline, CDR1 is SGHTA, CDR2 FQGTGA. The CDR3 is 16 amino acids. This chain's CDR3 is CASSYRGGTGDNEQFF. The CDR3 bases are TGTGCCAGCAGCTACCGGGGGGGGACAGGGGACAATGAGCAGTTCTTC.

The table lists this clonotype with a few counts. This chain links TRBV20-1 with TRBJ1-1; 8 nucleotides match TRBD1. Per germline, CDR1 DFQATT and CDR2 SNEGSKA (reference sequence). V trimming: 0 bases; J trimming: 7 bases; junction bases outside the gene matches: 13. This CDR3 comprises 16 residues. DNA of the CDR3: TGCAGTGCTAGAGATCAGGGCAGGGGGCCTTTCGGTGAAGCTTTCTTT. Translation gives CSARDQGRGPFGEAFF.

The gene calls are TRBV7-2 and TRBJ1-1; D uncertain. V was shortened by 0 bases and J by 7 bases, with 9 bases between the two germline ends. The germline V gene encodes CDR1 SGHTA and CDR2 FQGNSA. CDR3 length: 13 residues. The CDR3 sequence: CASSLAAGYEAFF. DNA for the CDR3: TGTGCCAGCAGCTTAGCGGCAGGTTATGAAGCTTTCTTT.

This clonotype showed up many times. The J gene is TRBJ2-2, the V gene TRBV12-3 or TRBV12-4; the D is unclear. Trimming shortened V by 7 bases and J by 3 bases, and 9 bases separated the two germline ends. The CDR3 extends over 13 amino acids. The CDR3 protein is CASTGLHTGELFF. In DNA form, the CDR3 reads TGTGCCAGCACCGGGCTGCACACCGGGGAGCTGTTTTTT.

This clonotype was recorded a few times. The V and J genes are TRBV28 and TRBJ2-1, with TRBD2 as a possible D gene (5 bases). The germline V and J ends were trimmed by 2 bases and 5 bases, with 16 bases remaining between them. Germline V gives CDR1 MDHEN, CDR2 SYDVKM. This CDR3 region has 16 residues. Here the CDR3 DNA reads TGTGCCAGCAGTTTACCTTATGGGCTCGGGAACAATGAGCAGTTCTTC. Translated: CASSLPYGLGNNEQFF.

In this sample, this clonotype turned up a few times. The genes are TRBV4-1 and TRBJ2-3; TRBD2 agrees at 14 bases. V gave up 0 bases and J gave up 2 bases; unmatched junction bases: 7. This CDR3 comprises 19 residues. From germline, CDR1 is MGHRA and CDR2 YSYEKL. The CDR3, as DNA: TGCGCCAGCAGCCAAGATAGAGGACTAGCGGGGGGCACCACAGATACGCAGTATTTT. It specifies CASSQDRGLAGGTTDTQYF.

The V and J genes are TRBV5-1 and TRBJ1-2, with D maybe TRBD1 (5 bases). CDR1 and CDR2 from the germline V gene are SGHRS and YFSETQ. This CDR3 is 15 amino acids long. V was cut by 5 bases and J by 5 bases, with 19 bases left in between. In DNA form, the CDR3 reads TGCGCCAGCAGTTCGCAGGGAGTCGTCCCTTATGGCTACACCTTC. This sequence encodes CASSSQGVVPYGYTF.

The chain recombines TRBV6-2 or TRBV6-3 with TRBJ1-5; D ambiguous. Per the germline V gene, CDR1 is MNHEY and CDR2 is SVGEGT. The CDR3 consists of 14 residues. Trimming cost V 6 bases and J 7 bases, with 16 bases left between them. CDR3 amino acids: CASRTGEPGQPQHF. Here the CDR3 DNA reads TGTGCCAGCAGAACCGGGGAACCCGGCCAGCCCCAGCATTTT.

The CDR3 loop reads CASSQESTPNYGYTF. CDR3 sequence (DNA): TGTGCCAGCAGCCAAGAATCGACTCCTAACTATGGCTACACCTTC. The chain is built from TRBV3-1 and TRBJ1-2; no clear D. Looked up from germline, CDR1 is LGHDT and CDR2 is YNNKEL (reference sequence). CDR3 length: 15 residues. V was cut by 0 bases and J by 0 bases, with 8 bases left in between.

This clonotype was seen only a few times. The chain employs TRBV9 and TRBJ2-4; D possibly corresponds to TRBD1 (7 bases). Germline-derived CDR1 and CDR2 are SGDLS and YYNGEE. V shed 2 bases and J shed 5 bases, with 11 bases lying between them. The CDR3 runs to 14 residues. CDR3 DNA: TGTGCCAGCAGCGTGGGCAGGGGGGAAAACATTCAGTACTTC. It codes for CASSVGRGENIQYF.

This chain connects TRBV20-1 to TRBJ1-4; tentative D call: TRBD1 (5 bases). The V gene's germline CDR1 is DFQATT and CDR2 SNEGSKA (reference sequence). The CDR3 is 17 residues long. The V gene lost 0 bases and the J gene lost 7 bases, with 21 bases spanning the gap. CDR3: CSARDPRGAFLGEKLFF. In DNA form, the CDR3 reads TGCAGTGCTAGAGATCCGCGAGGGGCTTTTCTAGGTGAAAAACTGTTTTTT.

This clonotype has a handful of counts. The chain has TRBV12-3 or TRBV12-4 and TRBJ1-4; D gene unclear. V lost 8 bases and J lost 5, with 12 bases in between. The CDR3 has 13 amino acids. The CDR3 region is CASAVGRNEKLFF. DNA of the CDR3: TGTGCCAGCGCTGTCGGACGGAATGAAAAACTGTTTTTT.

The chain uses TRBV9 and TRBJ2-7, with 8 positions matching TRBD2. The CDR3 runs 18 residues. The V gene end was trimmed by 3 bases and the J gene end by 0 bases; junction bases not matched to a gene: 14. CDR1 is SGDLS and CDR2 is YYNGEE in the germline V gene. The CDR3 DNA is TGTGCCAGCAGCGCCGGTCCTCGGGGGGGACATAGCTCCTACGAGCAGTACTTC. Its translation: CASSAGPRGGHSSYEQYF.

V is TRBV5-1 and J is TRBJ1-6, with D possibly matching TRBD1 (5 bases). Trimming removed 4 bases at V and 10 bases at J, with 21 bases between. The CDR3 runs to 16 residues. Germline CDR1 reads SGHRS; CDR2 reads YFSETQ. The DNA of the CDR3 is TGCGCCAGCAGCCCCGAGGGGCAGCAAAGGTACTCACCCCTCCACTTT. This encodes CASSPEGQQRYSPLHF.

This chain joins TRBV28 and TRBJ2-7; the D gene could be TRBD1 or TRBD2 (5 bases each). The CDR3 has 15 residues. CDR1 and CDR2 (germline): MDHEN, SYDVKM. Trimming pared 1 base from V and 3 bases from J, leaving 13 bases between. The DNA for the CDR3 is TGTGCCAGCAGTTTATCCTGGGGCCGGGACTACGAGCAGTACGTC. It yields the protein CASSLSWGRDYEQYV.

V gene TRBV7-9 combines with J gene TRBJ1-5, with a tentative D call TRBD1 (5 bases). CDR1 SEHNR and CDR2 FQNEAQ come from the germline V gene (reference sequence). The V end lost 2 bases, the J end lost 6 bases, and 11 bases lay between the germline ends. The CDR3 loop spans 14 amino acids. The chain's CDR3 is CASSLRGVGQPQHF. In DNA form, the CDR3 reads TGTGCCAGCAGCTTAAGGGGAGTTGGTCAGCCCCAGCATTTT.